A single sample is the source of the 32 T cell receptor beta chains below, sequenced in a study of identical twins. TCRdb re-called the 5' RACE reads with MiXCR, one entry per CDR3 protein. The repertoire holds 400,000 to 600,000 distinct CDR3 sequences, with about a fifth as singletons. The sample also formed part of further work on yellow fever vaccine responses in identical twins.

The sequenced sample was CD4+ T cells sorted from blood. All receptors come from a young woman in good health.

This clonotype was detected only a few times. The chain uses TRBV7-9 and TRBJ2-6; D is perhaps TRBD1 (5 bases). The V end was cut by 8 bases, the J end by 0 bases, with 11 bases between. Per germline, CDR1 SEHNR and CDR2 FQNEAQ (reference sequence). The CDR3 covers 15 residues. CDR3 sequence reads: CASGHTHSGANVLTF. The DNA of the CDR3 is TGTGCCAGCGGACACACTCACTCTGGGGCCAACGTCCTGACTTTC.

The CDR3 is CASSQMINSPLHF. In nucleotides, the CDR3 is TGTGCCAGCAGTCAGATGATCAATTCACCCCTCCACTTT. The V gene is TRBV12-3 or TRBV12-4, the J gene TRBJ1-6, with unresolved D. The germline V and J ends were trimmed by 5 bases and 7 bases, with 9 bases remaining between them. The length of the CDR3 is 13 residues.

The chain has TRBV28 and TRBJ2-1; D may be TRBD2 (6 bases). The CDR3 extends over 16 amino acids. Germline values: CDR1 MDHEN, CDR2 SYDVKM. V was clipped by 6 bases and J by 0 bases, with 15 bases between them. The CDR3 bases are TGTGCCAGCAGGACCTCTAGCGCGACCTCCTACAATGAGCAGTTCTTC. Encoded protein: CASRTSSATSYNEQFF.

This chain joins TRBV27 and TRBJ2-1; TRBD2 is a possible D gene (6 bases). This CDR3 comprises 16 residues. V shed 5 bases and J shed 6 bases, with 20 bases lying between them. The germline V gene encodes CDR1 MNHEY and CDR2 SMNVEV (reference sequence). The CDR3: CASSPRRGAPLNEQFF. The CDR3 DNA sequence: TGTGCCAGCAGTCCCCGTCGCGGGGCCCCTCTCAATGAGCAGTTCTTC.

J is TRBJ1-2 and V is TRBV5-1; D perhaps matches TRBD1 (6 bases). The germline V gene encodes CDR1 SGHRS and CDR2 YFSETQ. V was cut by 1 base and J by 6 bases, with 16 bases left in between. The CDR3 is 15 amino acids. The CDR3 loop is CASSLQTGTPHGYTF. The CDR3 DNA follows: TGCGCCAGCAGCTTGCAAACCGGGACACCGCATGGCTACACCTTC.

The chain has TRBV19 and TRBJ2-3; TRBD2 matches at 9 bases. Germline V lookup: CDR1 LNHDA, CDR2 SQIVND (reference sequence). This CDR3 contains 16 residues. The V gene end was trimmed by 3 bases and the J gene end by 2 bases; junction bases not matched to a gene: 6. CDR3 sequence reads: CASSIGGGRATDTQYF. The CDR3 nucleotides read TGTGCCAGTAGTATCGGGGGCGGGAGGGCCACAGATACGCAGTATTTT. The full variable domain, completed using reference TRBV19 and TRBJ2-3, is DGGITQSPKYLFRKEGQNVTLSCEQNLNHDAMYWYRQDPGQGLRLIYYSQIVNDFQKGDIAEGYSVSREKKESFPLTVTSAQKNPTAFYLCASSIGGGRATDTQYFGPGTRLTVL.

The chain is built from TRBV5-8 and TRBJ2-3, with 8 nucleotides matching TRBD2. With V trimmed by 3 bases and J by 2 bases, 5 bases remained unmatched. Per the germline V gene, CDR1 is SGHTS and CDR2 is YDEGEE. The CDR3 totals 15 residues. CDR3 DNA sequence: TGTGCCAGCAGCTACGGACTAGCAATCACAGATACGCAGTATTTT. Translating gives CASSYGLAITDTQYF.

CDR3 DNA: TGTGCCATCAGTGATTCCCCTAGCGGGGCCTACAATGAGCAGTTCTTC. It translates to CAISDSPSGAYNEQFF. V gene TRBV10-3 combines with J gene TRBJ2-1, with TRBD2 matching over 9 bases. Per the germline V gene, CDR1 is ENHRY and CDR2 is SYGVKD. V lost 3 bases and J lost 2; bases outside the gene matches: 5. This CDR3 contains 16 residues.

V gene TRBV11-1 combines with J gene TRBJ1-2, with 7 bases matching TRBD1. The CDR3 runs 19 residues. Germline V CDR1 and CDR2: SGHAT, FQDESV (reference sequence). Trimming at V came to 1 base and at J to 2 bases, leaving 16 bases not matched to a gene. The DNA of the CDR3 is TGTGCCAGCAGCTTAGAACGAACTCTGAAGACAGGGATAAACTATGGCTACACCTTC. Protein product: CASSLERTLKTGINYGYTF.

This clonotype was counted between two and nine times. The chain couples TRBV5-5 to TRBJ2-4; possible D gene TRBD1, 5 bases. There are 15 residues in the CDR3. Germline CDR1 reads SGHKS; CDR2 reads YYEKEE (reference sequence). V lost 4 bases to trimming and J lost 7 bases, with 18 bases between them. The CDR3 region is CASSTQGKSGNIQYF. For the CDR3, the DNA is TGTGCCAGCAGCACCCAGGGTAAGAGTGGCAACATTCAGTACTTC.

This clonotype was recorded a few times. The chain links TRBV5-6 to TRBJ1-1; 10 bases align to TRBD1. V lost 1 base, J lost 5 bases, and 2 bases stayed unmatched. CDR1 and CDR2 from the germline V gene are SGHDT and YYEEEE. CDR3 length equals 14 residues. As DNA, the CDR3 is TGTGCCAGCAGCTTGAGGACAGGGGGAACTGAAGCTTTCTTT. Translated: CASSLRTGGTEAFF.

There are a few counts of this clonotype. This chain connects TRBV10-1 to TRBJ1-6, with D uncertain. Deletions cut 4 bases from V and 8 bases from J, with 15 bases between. The CDR3 has 15 amino acids. Germline V gene sequence: CDR1 WNHNN, CDR2 SYGVQD (reference sequence). CDR3 in amino acids: CASSASRAAHSPLHF. In DNA form, the CDR3 reads TGCGCCAGCAGTGCGAGTCGGGCAGCTCATTCACCCCTCCACTTT.

The chain combines TRBV7-9 with TRBJ2-7; D ambiguous. V lost 0 bases, J lost 2 bases, and 5 bases lay in between. Looked up from germline, CDR1 is SEHNR and CDR2 is FQNEAQ (reference sequence). CDR3 length: 13 amino acids. As DNA, the CDR3 is TGTGCCAGCAGCTTAGCGACCCCCTACGAGCAGTACGTC. The encoded protein is CASSLATPYEQYV.

V and J are TRBV7-2 and TRBJ1-1; the D gene is possibly TRBD1 (6 bases). V lost 5 bases and J lost 10, with 17 bases in between. CDR1 is SGHTA and CDR2 is FQGNSA in the germline V gene. CDR3 length equals 13 residues. The CDR3 DNA reads TGTGCCAGCAGCGAACGGGCAGGGGTAGGAGCTTTCTTT. This gives the protein CASSERAGVGAFF.

This clonotype occurred a few times. The chain carries TRBV20-1 and TRBJ1-6; 12 bases match TRBD1. The CDR3 loop spans 16 amino acids. The V gene's germline CDR1 is DFQATT and CDR2 SNEGSKA (reference sequence). The junction had 8 bases not matched to a gene; V was cut back by 2 bases and J by 9 bases. In nucleotides, the CDR3 is TGCAGTGCTAGACCCGGGACAGGGGGCATCGGTTCACCCCTCCACTTT. This sequence encodes CSARPGTGGIGSPLHF.

This clonotype has more than one count but fewer than ten. The chain recombines TRBV6-1 with TRBJ2-7; D possibly uses TRBD1 or TRBD2 (6 bases each). V was shortened by 5 bases and J by 4 bases, with 15 bases between the two germline ends. Germline V gene lookup returns CDR1 MNHNS and CDR2 SASEGT. The CDR3 totals 14 residues. CDR3 nucleotides: TGTGCCAGCAGTCCGGGGGCAGGGCTGTACGAGCAGTACGTC. Its translation is CASSPGAGLYEQYV.

This clonotype appeared a few times. The chain combines TRBV7-3 with TRBJ2-1; 7 bases agree with TRBD2. Per germline, CDR1 SGHTA and CDR2 FQGTGA. The CDR3 sequence is 16 residues long. J gave up 5 bases and V 0 bases, and 7 bases lay outside the gene matches. The CDR3 protein is CASSLTGGGENNEQFF. As DNA, the CDR3 is TGTGCCAGCAGCTTAACTGGGGGGGGAGAAAACAATGAGCAGTTCTTC. The full variable domain, in which reference TRBV7-3 and TRBJ2-1 provide the parts outside the CDR3, is GAGVSQTPSNKVTEKGKYVELRCDPISGHTALYWYRQSLGQGPEFLIYFQGTGAADDSGLPNDRFFAVRPEGSVSTLKIQRTERGDSAVYLCASSLTGGGENNEQFFGPGTRLTVL.

This clonotype was seen a few times. The chain uses TRBV28 and TRBJ2-7; the D gene is possibly TRBD2 (6 bases). Germline CDR1 MDHEN, CDR2 SYDVKM. V shed 4 bases and J shed 1 base, with 17 bases lying between them. The CDR3 has 16 residues. CDR3 DNA: TGTGCCAGCAGTTCTCGGGGCGCGGGGAGTTCCTACGAGCAGTACGTC. Its protein is CASSSRGAGSSYEQYV.

The J gene is TRBJ2-7, the V gene TRBV7-2; D call uncertain. With 5 bases removed from V and 4 bases from J, the gap between germline ends came to 15 bases. This CDR3 comprises 14 residues. Looked up from germline, CDR1 is SGHTA and CDR2 is FQGNSA. CDR3 nucleotide sequence: TGTGCCAGCAGCGAACTCGGCTTCCAGTACGAGCAGTACGTC. Translated, it gives CASSELGFQYEQYV.

This clonotype came up many times. This chain uses TRBV29-1 with TRBJ2-3; D is uncertain. CDR1 and CDR2 from the germline V gene are SQVTM and ANQGSEA. The V end lost 6 bases, the J end lost 2 bases, and 6 bases lay between the germline ends. The length of the CDR3 is 11 residues. The CDR3 loop is CSVGNTDTQYF. DNA for the CDR3: TGCAGCGTGGGAAACACAGATACGCAGTATTTT.

This rearrangement joins TRBV10-1 to TRBJ2-1, with 8 positions matching TRBD2. Trimming at V came to 2 bases and at J to 10 bases, leaving 7 bases not matched to a gene. The CDR3 has 14 amino acids. CDR1 is WNHNN and CDR2 is SYGVQD in the germline V gene (reference sequence). CDR3: CASSEQAGVGEQFF. The CDR3, as DNA: TGCGCCAGCAGTGAGCAAGCGGGAGTTGGAGAGCAGTTCTTC.

The chain couples TRBV2 to TRBJ2-7, with 9 bases fitting TRBD2. The germline CDR1 and CDR2 sequences are SNHLY and FYNNEI. V gave up 10 bases and J gave up 0 bases; unmatched junction bases: 7. There are 14 residues in the CDR3. The CDR3, as DNA: TGTGCCACCGGACTAGCGCCGAACTCCTACGAGCAGTACTTC. Protein sequence: CATGLAPNSYEQYF.

The chain joins TRBV2 to TRBJ2-1; 7 bases are shared with TRBD2. CDR3 length equals 15 residues. Trimming at V came to 2 bases and at J to 5 bases, leaving 6 bases not matched to a gene. CDR1 and CDR2 (germline): SNHLY, FYNNEI. The CDR3 loop reads CASSERSSGNNEQFF. The CDR3 nucleotides are TGTGCCAGCAGTGAAAGGTCTAGCGGCAACAATGAGCAGTTCTTC. Variable domain in full (rest from reference TRBV2 and TRBJ2-1): EPEVTQTPSHQVTQMGQEVILRCVPISNHLYFYWYRQILGQKVEFLVSFYNNEISEKSEIFDDQFSVERPDGSNFTLKIRSTKLEDSAMYFCASSERSSGNNEQFFGPGTRLTVL.

This clonotype appeared many times. The junction departs from the called germline gene at one end, perhaps through a read error. The chain carries TRBV12-3 or TRBV12-4 and TRBJ1-2; TRBD1 matches at 7 bases. This CDR3 has 14 residues. The CDR3 DNA reads TGCGCCAGCAGCTTGGACAGGTTGAACTATGGCTACACCTTC. This gives the protein CASSLDRLNYGYTF.

This clonotype has just a few counts. This chain links TRBV15 with TRBJ2-4; 8 bases line up with TRBD2. After removal of 0 bases from V and 3 bases from J, the junction contained 10 bases not matched to a gene. The CDR3 consists of 18 residues. Germline assignment: CDR1 LNHNV and CDR2 YYDKDF (reference sequence). CDR3 sequence: CATSRDPLSGTNKNIQYF. The CDR3 nucleotides read TGTGCCACCAGCAGAGATCCCCTTAGCGGGACGAACAAAAACATTCAGTACTTC.

The V and J genes are TRBV7-9 and TRBJ2-7; 13 positions agree with TRBD2. V was clipped by 5 bases and J by 3 bases; unmatched bases: 10. The germline gives CDR1 SEHNR, CDR2 FQNEAQ (reference sequence). The CDR3 is 17 residues long. CDR3 loop: CASSPGLAGEGYYEQYF. CDR3 coding DNA: TGTGCCAGCAGCCCAGGACTAGCGGGAGAGGGATACTACGAGCAGTACTTC.

This sequence joins TRBV27 and TRBJ1-6; D may be TRBD1 (5 bases). Germline V gene lookup returns CDR1 MNHEY and CDR2 SMNVEV (reference sequence). The CDR3 runs to 15 residues. Trimming removed 4 bases at V and 6 bases at J, with 13 bases between. CDR3 residues: CASSWAGTGNSPLHF. In nucleotides, the CDR3 is TGTGCCAGCAGTTGGGCCGGGACGGGTAATTCACCCCTCCACTTT.

This chain uses TRBV7-9 with TRBJ2-5, with 7 bases aligning to TRBD2. CDR3 length: 13 residues. Germline CDR1 reads SEHNR; CDR2 reads FQNEAQ (reference sequence). The junction had 5 bases not matched to a gene; V was cut back by 5 bases and J by 5 bases. The CDR3 sequence is CASSITSVETQYF. DNA for the CDR3: TGTGCCAGCAGCATAACTAGCGTGGAGACCCAGTACTTC.

This clonotype came up a few times. As DNA, the CDR3 is TGCGCCAGCAGCTCGGTTGAGGGCTCAGATACGCAGTATTTT. Translating gives CASSSVEGSDTQYF. The chain combines TRBV5-1 with TRBJ2-3; a possible D gene is TRBD2 (5 bases). V lost 3 bases, J lost 4 bases, and 12 bases lay in between. The germline V gene encodes CDR1 SGHRS and CDR2 YFSETQ. CDR3 length: 14 amino acids.

This clonotype was counted a few times. The chain links TRBV4-1 to TRBJ2-7; D unresolved. Germline assignment: CDR1 MGHRA and CDR2 YSYEKL. CDR3 size: 13 residues. V lost 6 bases and J 3 bases, leaving 12 bases between the germline ends. In DNA, the CDR3 is TGCGCCAGCAGTCGATACGATGGCTACGAGCAGTACTTC. It codes for CASSRYDGYEQYF.

The chain uses TRBV12-3 or TRBV12-4 and TRBJ1-5; maybe TRBD1 (5 bases). V lost 6 bases and J 4 bases, leaving 7 bases between the germline ends. This CDR3 is 12 amino acids long. The CDR3, as DNA: TGTGCCAGCAGCAACAGGAATCAGCCCCAGCATTTT. It is translated as CASSNRNQPQHF.

This clonotype was observed a few times. This CDR3 is CASSLRLAGGSGDTQYF. Written as DNA, the CDR3 is TGCGCCAGCAGCTTGCGACTAGCGGGAGGTAGTGGGGATACGCAGTATTTT. The chain carries TRBV5-1 and TRBJ2-3, with 13 bases that match TRBD2. Per germline, CDR1 SGHRS and CDR2 YFSETQ. This CDR3 is built from 17 residues. With V trimmed by 1 base and J by 6 bases, 8 bases remained unmatched. Filled out from reference TRBV5-1 and TRBJ2-3, the complete variable domain reads KAGVTQTPRYLIKTRGQQVTLSCSPISGHRSVSWYQQTPGQGLQFLFEYFSETQRNKGNFPGRFSGRQFSNSRSEMNVSTLELGDSALYLCASSLRLAGGSGDTQYFGPGTRLTVL.